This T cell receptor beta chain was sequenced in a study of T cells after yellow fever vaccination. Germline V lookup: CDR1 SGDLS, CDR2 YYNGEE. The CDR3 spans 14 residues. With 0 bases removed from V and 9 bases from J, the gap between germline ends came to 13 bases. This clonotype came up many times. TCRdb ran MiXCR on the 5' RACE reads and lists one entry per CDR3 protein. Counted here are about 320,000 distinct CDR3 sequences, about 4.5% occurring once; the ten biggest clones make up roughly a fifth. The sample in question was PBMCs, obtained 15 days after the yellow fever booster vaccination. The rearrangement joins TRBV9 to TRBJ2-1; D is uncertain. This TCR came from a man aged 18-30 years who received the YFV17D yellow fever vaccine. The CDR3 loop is CASSVGLLRTEQFF. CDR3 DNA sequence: TGTGCCAGCAGCGTAGGGTTGTTACGGACTGAGCAGTTCTTC.